This TCR beta chain originates from a study of response to subunit inactivated influenza vaccine. Study observations and caveats: That few new T cells are recruited by each seasonal influenza vaccination was the authors' suggestion.

TCRdb itself ran the RT-PCR reads through MiXCR, one entry per CDR3 protein. Among hundreds of thousands of distinct CDR3 sequences listed, less than 20% were seen once. Of note for this clonotype: Its antigen is unknown. At one end, the junction sequence differs from germline, possibly due to a read error.

The CDR3 totals 12 residues. Germline CDR1 is MNHEY and CDR2 is SMNVEV (reference sequence). The rearrangement links TRBV27 to TRBJ2-4, with 7 bases identical to TRBD2. This TCR derives from a man aged 50-60 years who received an inactivated influenza vaccine. The sample was PBMCs from blood, taken 11 to 12 days after vaccination. The DNA for the CDR3 is TGTGCCAGCAGTTTAAACGGGGGGACCTTGATTTTC. Translation gives CASSLNGGTLIF.